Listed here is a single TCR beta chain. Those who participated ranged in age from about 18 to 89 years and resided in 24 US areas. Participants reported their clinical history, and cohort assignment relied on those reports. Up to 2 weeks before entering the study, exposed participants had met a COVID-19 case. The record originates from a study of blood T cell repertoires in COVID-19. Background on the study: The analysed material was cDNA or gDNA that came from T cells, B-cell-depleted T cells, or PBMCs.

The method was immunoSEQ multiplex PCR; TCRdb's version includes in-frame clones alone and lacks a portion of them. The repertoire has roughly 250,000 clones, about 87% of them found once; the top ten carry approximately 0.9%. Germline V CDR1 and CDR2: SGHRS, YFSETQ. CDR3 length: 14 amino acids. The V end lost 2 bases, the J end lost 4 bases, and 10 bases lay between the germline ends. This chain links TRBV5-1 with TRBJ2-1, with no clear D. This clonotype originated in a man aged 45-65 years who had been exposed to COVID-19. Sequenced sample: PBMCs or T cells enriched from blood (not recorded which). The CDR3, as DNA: TGCGCCAGCAGCTTACCAGGAACTTACAATGAGCAGTTCTTC. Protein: CASSLPGTYNEQFF.